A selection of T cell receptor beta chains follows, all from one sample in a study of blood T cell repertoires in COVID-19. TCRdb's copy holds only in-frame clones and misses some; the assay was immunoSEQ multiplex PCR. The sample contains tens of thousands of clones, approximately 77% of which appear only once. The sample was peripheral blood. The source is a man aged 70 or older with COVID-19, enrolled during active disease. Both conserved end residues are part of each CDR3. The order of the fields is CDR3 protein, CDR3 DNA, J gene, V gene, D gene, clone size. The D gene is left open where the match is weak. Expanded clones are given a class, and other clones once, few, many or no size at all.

CASSPRTGWDEKLFF | TGTGCCAGCAGTCCCCGGACAGGGTGGGATGAAAAACTGTTTTTT | TRBJ1-4 | TRBV27 | TRBD1 | -
CASSQGYRLAKNIQYF | TGTGCCAGCAGCCAAGGGTACAGGCTAGCCAAAAACATTCAGTACTTC | TRBJ2-4 | TRBV3-1/TRBV3-2 | - | -
CASSLEPSGRQETQYF | TGTGCTAGCAGCTTAGAGCCTAGCGGGAGACAAGAGACCCAGTACTTC | TRBJ2-5 | TRBV7-7 | TRBD2 | -
CASSLGVGFAGVSYNEQFF | TGTGCCAGCAGCTTGGGGGTGGGGTTTGCGGGAGTGTCCTACAATGAGCAGTTCTTC | TRBJ2-1 | TRBV7-6 | TRBD2 | -
CASTLQGIRAFF | TGTGCCTCCACCTTACAGGGTATTCGAGCTTTCTTT | TRBJ1-1 | TRBV30 | - | few
CASSYSIGSRTDTQYF | TGTGCCAGCAGTTACTCTATCGGGAGCCGCACAGATACGCAGTATTTT | TRBJ2-3 | TRBV6-2/TRBV6-3 | - | once
CASSRGTAQETQYF | TGTGCCAGCAGCCGAGGGACAGCCCAAGAGACCCAGTACTTC | TRBJ2-5 | TRBV7-8 | TRBD1 | -
CASSVETSAGIGELFF | TGTGCCAGCAGCGTAGAAACTAGCGCCGGAATAGGGGAGCTGTTTTTT | TRBJ2-2 | TRBV9 | TRBD2 | -
CASRDRGEKLFF | TGTGCTAGCCGGGACAGGGGTGAAAAACTGTTTTTT | TRBJ1-4 | TRBV19 | TRBD1 | -
CASSQTGTGYSEAFF | TGTGCCAGCTCACAGACCGGGACAGGGTACTCTGAAGCTTTCTTT | TRBJ1-1 | TRBV18 | TRBD1 | -
CAISESLTDNEQFF | TGTGCCATCAGTGAGTCCCTGACTGACAATGAGCAGTTCTTC | TRBJ2-1 | TRBV10-3 | - | -
CASSQDLRQGANYGYTF | TGTGCCAGCAGCCAAGACTTGAGACAGGGGGCTAACTATGGCTACACCTTC | TRBJ1-2 | TRBV4-2 | TRBD1 | -
CASRKVKDRFYSNQPQHF | TGTGCCAGCAGGAAGGTTAAGGACAGATTTTATAGCAATCAGCCCCAGCATTTT | TRBJ1-5 | TRBV28 | - | -
CASSVDWASSYEQYF | TGTGCCAGCAGCGTAGATTGGGCCAGCTCCTACGAGCAGTACTTC | TRBJ2-7 | TRBV9 | - | once
CASSLNEKLFF | TGTGCCAGCAGCCTCAATGAAAAACTGTTTTTT | TRBJ1-4 | TRBV12-3/TRBV12-4 | - | -
CASRPAGMKETQYF | TGTGCCAGCAGACCGGCGGGCATGAAAGAGACCCAGTACTTC | TRBJ2-5 | TRBV3-1/TRBV3-2 | - | -
CASSLSPRPRGEKLFF | TGTGCCAGCAGTTTATCCCCGAGACCGAGGGGGGAAAAACTGTTTTTT | TRBJ1-4 | TRBV27 | - | -
CAWGPAYEQYF | TGTGCCTGGGGACCAGCCTACGAGCAGTACTTC | TRBJ2-7 | TRBV30 | - | -
CASSASGANTEAFF | TGTGCCAGCAGCGCCTCAGGGGCGAACACTGAAGCTTTCTTT | TRBJ1-1 | TRBV7-9 | - | -
CASSDLGGEKLFF | TGTGCCAGCAGTGATCTGGGAGGCGAAAAACTGTTTTTT | TRBJ1-4 | TRBV2 | - | -
CSVDTGGHYGYTF | TGCAGCGTTGATACAGGGGGCCACTATGGCTACACCTTC | TRBJ1-2 | TRBV29-1 | TRBD1 | once
CAWVSEGRAYNEQFF | TGTGCCTGGGTGTCAGAAGGGAGAGCCTACAATGAGCAGTTCTTC | TRBJ2-1 | TRBV30 | - | -
CASRPPWDRENTEAFF | TGCGCCAGCAGACCCCCCTGGGACAGGGAGAACACTGAAGCTTTCTTT | TRBJ1-1 | TRBV4-1 | TRBD1 | -
CATSDLGGVGTGELFF | TGTGCCACCAGTGATCTCGGGGGAGTGGGAACCGGGGAGCTGTTTTTT | TRBJ2-2 | TRBV24-1 | - | -
CASSLWTGGLGSPLHF | TGTGCCAGCAGCCTCTGGACAGGGGGCTTAGGTTCACCCCTCCACTTT | TRBJ1-6 | TRBV3-1/TRBV3-2 | TRBD1 | -
CASSRGRGGYTF | TGTGCCAGCAGCAGGGGGCGCGGAGGCTACACCTTC | TRBJ1-2 | TRBV28 | TRBD1 | few
CSVARGVSQPQHF | TGCAGCGTTGCCCGGGGGGTTTCTCAGCCCCAGCATTTT | TRBJ1-5 | TRBV29-1 | - | many